The next 16 T cell receptor beta chains were all read from a single sample in a study of graft-versus-host responses after intestinal transplantation. Their specific antigens are unknown. Generated by immunoSEQ multiplex PCR, the TCRdb table keeps only in-frame clones and is missing some. Among about 90,000 clones listed, about 93% were seen once. This material consisted of unstimulated CD8+ T cells sorted from spleen or lymph node cells, taken before intestinal transplant. The source is a human donor who received an intestinal transplant.

The chain employs TRBV19 and TRBJ2-7, with D possibly being TRBD1 (6 bases). The germline gives CDR1 LNHDA, CDR2 SQIVND (reference sequence). Trimming took off 1 base at V and 7 bases at J, with 8 bases between the two ends. CDR3 size: 12 residues. CDR3 loop: CASSIGDREQYF. Written as DNA, the CDR3 is TGTGCCAGTAGTATAGGCGACAGGGAGCAGTACTTC.

The V gene is TRBV13, the J gene TRBJ2-5, with D perhaps TRBD2 (6 bases). V was cut by 4 bases and J by 0 bases, with 12 bases left in between. The CDR3 length is 15 residues. In germline, CDR1 is PRHDT, CDR2 FYEKMQ (reference sequence). CDR3 DNA: TGTGCCAGCAGCTCCTCCGGGACTTACCAAGAGACCCAGTACTTC. Translating gives CASSSSGTYQETQYF.

The rearrangement links TRBV7-8 to TRBJ2-5; D remains ambiguous. The CDR3 covers 12 residues. CDR1 is SGHVS, CDR2 FQNEAQ, per germline. V gave up 5 bases and J gave up 3 bases, with 7 bases separating them. CDR3 sequence reads: CASSPPKETQYF. As DNA, the CDR3 is TGTGCCAGCAGCCCCCCAAAAGAGACCCAGTACTTC.

This rearrangement joins TRBV30 to TRBJ2-7, with TRBD2 matching over 11 bases. The CDR3 length is 13 residues. The germline CDR1 and CDR2 sequences are GTSNPN and SVGIG (reference sequence). Trimming took 4 bases from V and 5 from J; bases not matched to a gene: 4. The CDR3 reads CAWMETSGNEQYF. CDR3 in DNA: TGTGCCTGGATGGAGACTAGCGGGAACGAGCAGTACTTC.

Only a few counts were recorded for this clone. The chain joins TRBV19 to TRBJ1-4; D might be TRBD1 (5 bases). Germline V gene lookup returns CDR1 LNHDA and CDR2 SQIVND (reference sequence). The CDR3 sequence is 17 residues long. The germline V and J ends were trimmed by 7 bases and 4 bases, with 22 bases remaining between them. Here the CDR3 DNA reads TGTGCCAGTATGAGGTGGGCAGGGTGGGCTTATAATGAAAAACTGTTTTTT. Translation: CASMRWAGWAYNEKLFF.

The rearrangement uses TRBV6-1 and TRBJ2-5; 13 bases align to TRBD2. Looked up from germline, CDR1 is MNHNS and CDR2 is SASEGT. This CDR3 has 16 residues. With V trimmed by 2 bases and J by 4 bases, 4 bases remained unmatched. CDR3 in DNA: TGTGCCAGCAGTGAACCCGGACTAGCGGGAGTAGAGACCCAGTACTTC. Translating gives CASSEPGLAGVETQYF.

The chain has TRBV5-6 and TRBJ2-7; 10 bases are shared with TRBD2. V shed 4 bases, J shed 4 bases, and the junction held 8 bases outside the gene matches. This CDR3 region has 15 residues. Germline assignment: CDR1 SGHDT and CDR2 YYEEEE. In nucleotides, the CDR3 is TGTGCCAGCAGCCCGGGGGAAGCGGGAGGGTACGAGCAGTACTTC. Translated, it gives CASSPGEAGGYEQYF.

In DNA, the CDR3 is TGCGCCAGCAGCCCGGGCCCAGGGGACTACGAGCAGTACTTC. This gives the protein CASSPGPGDYEQYF. The chain employs TRBV5-1 and TRBJ2-7; possible D gene TRBD1, 6 bases. The CDR3 loop spans 14 amino acids. Germline values: CDR1 SGHRS, CDR2 YFSETQ. V gave up 4 bases and J gave up 3 bases, with 14 bases separating them.

The CDR3 reads CASSPEGYSNQPQHF. CDR3 in DNA: TGTGCCAGCTCACCAGAGGGATATAGCAATCAGCCCCAGCATTTT. The chain employs TRBV18 and TRBJ1-5; D is undetermined. CDR3 length equals 15 residues. CDR1 is KGHSH and CDR2 is LQKENI in the germline V gene. With 2 bases removed from V and 0 bases from J, the gap between germline ends came to 8 bases.

The V gene is TRBV6-6, the J gene TRBJ2-7; possibly TRBD1 for D (5 bases). V lost 0 bases and J 5 bases, leaving 17 bases between the germline ends. Looked up from germline, CDR1 is MNHNY and CDR2 is SVGAGI (reference sequence). The CDR3 has 16 amino acids. CDR3 bases: TGTGCCAGCAGTTACTCGGCAGGGATCGATCTCGACGAGCAGTACTTC. Its protein product is CASSYSAGIDLDEQYF.

A single count supports this clone. This chain links TRBV7-9 with TRBJ2-7; D uncertain. The length of the CDR3 is 14 residues. V lost 5 bases and J 3 bases, leaving 14 bases between the germline ends. Germline V CDR1 and CDR2: SEHNR, FQNEAQ (reference sequence). CDR3 DNA sequence: TGTGCCAGCAGCCCGACGTTAGCTGTCTACGAGCAGTACTTC. Amino acid sequence: CASSPTLAVYEQYF. The entire variable domain, with the rest obtained from reference TRBV7-9 and TRBJ2-7, is as follows: DTGVSQNPRHKITKRGQNVTFRCDPISEHNRLYWYRQTLGQGPEFLTYFQNEAQLEKSRLLSDRFSAERPKGSFSTLEIQRTEQGDSAMYLCASSPTLAVYEQYFGPGTRLTVT.

Concerning this clone: Germline and junction disagree at one end, which may indicate a read error. The CDR3 protein is CASSQAAASGGLVIF. The CDR3 DNA reads as TGCGCCAGCAGCCAAGCCGCGGCTAGCGGGGGCCTAGTTATTTTC. The genes are TRBV4-3 and TRBJ2-7; 10 nucleotides line up with TRBD2. The CDR3 spans 15 residues. Germline CDR1 and CDR2: LGHNA and YSLEER.

This sequence joins TRBV5-6 and TRBJ2-2; D is possibly TRBD2 (5 bases). Trimming removed 0 bases at V and 8 bases at J, with 8 bases between. Germline values: CDR1 SGHDT, CDR2 YYEEEE. The CDR3 covers 13 residues. The CDR3 region has the DNA TGTGCCAGCAGCTTGGCCGGGGAAGGGGAGCTGTTTTTT. It encodes CASSLAGEGELFF.

The chain joins TRBV16 to TRBJ2-2, with 9 bases fitting TRBD1. CDR1 KGHSY and CDR2 FQNENV come from the germline V gene. J lost 6 bases, V lost 4 bases, and 3 bases had no gene match. The CDR3 has 14 amino acids. CDR3 in amino acids: CASSRTGVAGELFF. The CDR3 DNA follows: TGTGCCAGCAGCCGGACAGGGGTTGCCGGGGAGCTGTTTTTT.

The V and J genes are TRBV19 and TRBJ2-2; TRBD1 is a possible D gene (6 bases). CDR3 length: 12 residues. The germline V gene encodes CDR1 LNHDA and CDR2 SQIVND (reference sequence). V lost 6 bases to trimming and J lost 6 bases, with 8 bases between them. The CDR3 region is CASSRGAGELFF. CDR3 DNA sequence: TGTGCCAGTAGCAGGGGAGCCGGGGAGCTGTTTTTT.

The CDR3 spells CASSSSGQAGGYGYTF. In nucleotides, the CDR3 is TGTGCCAGCAGCTCCTCTGGACAGGCCGGGGGCTATGGCTACACCTTC. The gene calls are TRBV7-9 and TRBJ1-2; 7 nucleotides align to TRBD1. Germline CDR1 reads SEHNR; CDR2 reads FQNEAQ (reference sequence). There are 16 residues in the CDR3. J lost 4 bases, V lost 4 bases, and 12 bases had no gene match.